A selection of T cell receptor beta chains follows, all from one sample in a study of human T cells and chemical hapten exposure. TCRdb independently ran MiXCR on the RACE reads; one entry per CDR3 protein. This table has about 110,000 distinct CDR3 sequences, more than 7% appearing once. The sequenced sample was whole blood, obtained in connection with sensitization to the hapten diphenylcyclopropenone (DPC). The receptors here all came from a woman between 40 and 55 years old with alopecia areata. Some clones in this sample may be carry-over from other donors' samples. CDR3s include the opening cysteine and the closing phenylalanine or tryptophan. The D gene is left open where the match is weak.

>TRBV12-3/TRBV12-4|TRBJ2-2|TRBD1
CASRSHTGGISTGELFF
>TRBV7-6|TRBJ2-1|NA
CASSFNPDGDNEQFF
>TRBV10-3|TRBJ1-1|TRBD1
CAIRGQGTEAFF
>TRBV7-9|TRBJ1-4|TRBD1
CASSSNRGATNEKLFF
>TRBV7-9|TRBJ2-5|NA
CASSPNTLQETQYF
>TRBV20-1|TRBJ2-7|NA
CSASKSGSYEQYF
>TRBV20-1|TRBJ1-1|TRBD1
CSASPGGKDTEAFF
>TRBV5-5|TRBJ2-3|NA
CASSSWDLSTDTQYF
>TRBV7-2|TRBJ2-5|NA
CASSPNQETQYF
>TRBV7-2|TRBJ2-7|NA
CASSLAHAYEQYF
>TRBV18|TRBJ2-5|NA
CASSWGQETQYF
>TRBV4-1|TRBJ2-7|TRBD1
CASSPRTGAKKGHEQYF
>TRBV7-2|TRBJ2-1|TRBD2
CASSLVAGTTDEQFF
>TRBV28|TRBJ2-7|TRBD1
CASSLIMGQALYEQYF
>TRBV9|TRBJ1-5|NA
CASGEPQHF
>TRBV7-6|TRBJ2-7|TRBD1
CASSLWAGGKGEQYF
>TRBV7-2|TRBJ2-5|TRBD2
CASSLVSGGAWETQYF
>TRBV12-3/TRBV12-4|TRBJ2-7|NA
CASSSSLTRRYF
>TRBV12-3/TRBV12-4|TRBJ1-1|TRBD1
CASSGSGQGGTEAFF
>TRBV12-3/TRBV12-4|TRBJ2-5|TRBD2
CASSPGLAGGTQYF
>TRBV9|TRBJ1-1|NA
CASSFLVENTEAFF
>TRBV13|TRBJ2-4|NA
CASSFRLAKNIQYF